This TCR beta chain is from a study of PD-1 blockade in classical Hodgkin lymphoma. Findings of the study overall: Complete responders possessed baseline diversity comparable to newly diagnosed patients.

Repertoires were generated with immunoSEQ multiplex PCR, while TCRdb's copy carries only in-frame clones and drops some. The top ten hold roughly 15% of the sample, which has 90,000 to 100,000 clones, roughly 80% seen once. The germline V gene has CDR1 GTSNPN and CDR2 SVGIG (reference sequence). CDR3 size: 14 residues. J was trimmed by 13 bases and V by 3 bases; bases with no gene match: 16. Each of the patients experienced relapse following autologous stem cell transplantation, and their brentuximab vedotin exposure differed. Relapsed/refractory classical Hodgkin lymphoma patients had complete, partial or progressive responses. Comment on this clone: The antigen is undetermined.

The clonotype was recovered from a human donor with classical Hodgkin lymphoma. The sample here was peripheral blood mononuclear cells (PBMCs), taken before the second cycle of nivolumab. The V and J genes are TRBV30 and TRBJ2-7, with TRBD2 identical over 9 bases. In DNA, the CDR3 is TGTGCCTGGAGCCCGGGACTAGCAGGCCTCCTTCAATACTTC. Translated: CAWSPGLAGLLQYF.